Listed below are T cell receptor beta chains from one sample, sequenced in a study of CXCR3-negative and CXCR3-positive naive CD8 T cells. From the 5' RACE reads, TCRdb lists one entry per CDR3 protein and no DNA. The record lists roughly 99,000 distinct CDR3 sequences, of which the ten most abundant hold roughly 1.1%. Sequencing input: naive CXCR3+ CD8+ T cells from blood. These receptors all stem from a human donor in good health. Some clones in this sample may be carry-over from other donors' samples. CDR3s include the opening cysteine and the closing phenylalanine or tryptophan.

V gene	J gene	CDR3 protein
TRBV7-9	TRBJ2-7	CASSLAGQAYEQYF
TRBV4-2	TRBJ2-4	CASSQDDREAKNIQYF
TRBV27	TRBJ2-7	CASSRGTYEQYF
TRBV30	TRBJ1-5	CAWRAGGGHQPQHF
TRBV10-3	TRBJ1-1	CAIRRTANTEAFF
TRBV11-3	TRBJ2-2	CASSPSRGSTGELFF
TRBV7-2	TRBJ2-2	CASSLGHWNTGELFF
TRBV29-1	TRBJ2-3	CSVAGGSLDTQYF
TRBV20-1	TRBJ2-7	CSARDPSGENYEQYF
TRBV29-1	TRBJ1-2	CSVPRGAYGYTF
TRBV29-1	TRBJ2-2	CSTRTGDTGELFF
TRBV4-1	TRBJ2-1	CASSQDAGDEQFF
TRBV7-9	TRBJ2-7	CASSSLAGPSYEHYF
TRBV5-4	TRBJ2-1	CASSGLTSGVYNEQFF
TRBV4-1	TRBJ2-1	CASSQERGANEQFF
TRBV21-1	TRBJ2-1	CASSPIESAPYNEQFF
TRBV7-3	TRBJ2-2	CPSSLIGLDGTGELFF
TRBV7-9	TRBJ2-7	CASLHGPGGTYEQYF
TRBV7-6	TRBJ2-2	CASSLDGGGTADRYTGELFF
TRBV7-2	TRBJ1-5	CASSRTGLDSNQPQHF
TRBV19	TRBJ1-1	CASSILSGGNTEAFF
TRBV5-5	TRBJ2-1	CASSFPEGDRGIYNEQFF
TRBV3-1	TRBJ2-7	CASSQDSGGEQYF
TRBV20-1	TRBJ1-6	CSARAQGRNSPLHF
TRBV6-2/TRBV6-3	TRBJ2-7	CASTYDGVAYYEQYF
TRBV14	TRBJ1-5	CASSQFWGEPQHF
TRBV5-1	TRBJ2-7	CASSLAGGWSYEQYF
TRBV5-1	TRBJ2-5	CASSLGDGEETQYF
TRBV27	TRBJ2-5	CASSLLLAGGVETQYF
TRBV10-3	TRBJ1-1	CAMSGGSTEAFF
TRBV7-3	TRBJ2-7	CASSLAGGNYEQYF
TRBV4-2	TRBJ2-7	CASSQGLGSYEQYF
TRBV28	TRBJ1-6	CASTPTPGDRNSPLHF
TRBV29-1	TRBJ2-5	CSAREQGAQETQYF
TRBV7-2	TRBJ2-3	CASSLGYSGYGTDTQYF
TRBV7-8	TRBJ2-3	CASSAKRRPTDSLSTDTQYF
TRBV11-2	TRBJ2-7	CASSPMSYEQYF
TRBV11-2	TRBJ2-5	CASSPTRGAGETQYF
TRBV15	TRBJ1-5	CATSRTKAQGNQPQHF
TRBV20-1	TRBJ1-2	CSARDLLGYTF
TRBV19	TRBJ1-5	CASLTGTGENQPQHF
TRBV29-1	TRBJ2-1	CSVEDQGQAIYNEQFF
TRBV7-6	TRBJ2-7	CASSIGTDYEQYF
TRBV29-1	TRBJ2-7	CSVVWRADKKGYEQYF
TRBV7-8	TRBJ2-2	CASSIHRDGANTGELFF
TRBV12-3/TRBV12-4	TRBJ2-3	CASRLIPGQGWTDTQYF
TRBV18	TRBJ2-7	CASSATTYEQYF
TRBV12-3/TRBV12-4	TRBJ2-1	CASSPPDREQFF
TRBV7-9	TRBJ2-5	CASSPLQETQYF
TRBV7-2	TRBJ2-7	CASSFPAPNYEQYF
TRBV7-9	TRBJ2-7	CASSRGGEISYEQYF
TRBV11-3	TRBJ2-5	CASSPDRNQETQYF
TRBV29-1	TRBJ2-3	CSVELGTDTQYF
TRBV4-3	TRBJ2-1	CASSPRGGNEQFF
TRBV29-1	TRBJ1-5	CSVVPVGNQPQHF
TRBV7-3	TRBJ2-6	CASSLTFPGANVLTF
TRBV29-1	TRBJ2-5	CSVEGFQAGGRGETQYF